One sample yielded the 20 T cell receptor beta chains listed below, sequenced in a study of blood T cell repertoires in COVID-19. Clones were sequenced by immunoSEQ multiplex PCR, and TCRdb holds only the in-frame ones, with some missing. The sample carries 85,000 to 100,000 clones, around 79% recorded once. The sequencing sample was made of peripheral blood. Receptors were obtained from a human donor in a cohort sampled during active COVID-19.

The chain recombines TRBV4-3 with TRBJ2-3; 8 bases fit TRBD1. Germline assignment: CDR1 LGHNA and CDR2 YSLEER. Germline trimming cut 5 bases from V and 0 bases from J; bases unmatched to any gene: 4. CDR3 length equals 15 residues. The CDR3 loop reads CASSTRQGSTDTQYF. In nucleotides, the CDR3 is TGCGCCAGCAGCACCCGACAGGGGAGCACAGATACGCAGTATTTT.

This rearrangement joins TRBV9 to TRBJ2-7; 9 bases line up with TRBD1. CDR1 and CDR2 from the germline V gene are SGDLS and YYNGEE. With V trimmed by 3 bases and J by 2 bases, 6 bases remained unmatched. The CDR3 is 15 residues long. CDR3 coding DNA: TGTGCCAGCAGCGCTACGGGACAGGGCACCTACGAGCAGTACTTC. Amino acids: CASSATGQGTYEQYF.

The rearrangement joins TRBV7-2 to TRBJ2-5; TRBD2 might be the D (6 bases). The assigned J gene may be wrong: the sequence end matches TRBJ2-7 better. Looked up from germline, CDR1 is SGHTA and CDR2 is FQGNSA. The CDR3 extends over 14 amino acids. CDR3 sequence (DNA): TGTGCCAGCAGCTTAGCGCGGACTACCTACGAGCAGTACTTC. Protein sequence: CASSLARTTYEQYF.

This sequence joins TRBV11-2 and TRBJ1-6; D uncertain. V lost 5 bases to trimming and J lost 5 bases, with 13 bases between them. The CDR3 has 15 residues. Per the germline V gene, CDR1 is SGHAT and CDR2 is FQNNGV. CDR3 protein: CASSVGAPHNSPLHF. The CDR3 DNA sequence: TGTGCCAGCAGCGTCGGTGCCCCCCATAATTCACCCCTCCACTTT.

The table lists this clone with a count of one. This rearrangement joins TRBV7-8 to TRBJ2-1; 8 positions match TRBD2. This CDR3 spans 17 amino acids. The junction had 13 bases not matched to a gene; V was cut back by 5 bases and J by 4 bases. Germline loops: CDR1 SGHVS, CDR2 FQNEAQ. Here the CDR3 reads CASSRLPREGGYNEQFF. CDR3 DNA: TGTGCCAGCAGCCGTCTACCCCGGGAGGGGGGGTACAATGAGCAGTTCTTC.

The chain couples TRBV2 to TRBJ2-7, with a weak D call TRBD1 (5 bases). CDR1 and CDR2 (germline): SNHLY, FYNNEI. Trimming stripped 8 bases from V and 4 bases from J, with 12 bases between. CDR3 length equals 12 residues. The CDR3 loop is CASSSDSYEQYF. The CDR3 nucleotides read TGTGCCAGCTCCTCTGACAGTTACGAGCAGTACTTC.

The rearrangement uses TRBV4-2 and TRBJ2-4; D is unclear. The germline CDR1 and CDR2 sequences are LGHNA and YNFKEQ. This CDR3 contains 16 residues. Between the trimmed V and J ends, which lost 1 base and 1 base, there was a span of 11 bases. Written as DNA, the CDR3 is TGTGCCAGCAGCCAAGCGTCTACCGTCGCCAAAAACATTCAGTACTTC. It yields the protein CASSQASTVAKNIQYF.

The V and J genes are TRBV12-3 or TRBV12-4 and TRBJ2-5; no reliable D call. This CDR3 region has 13 residues. Trimming left V 5 bases short and J 1 base short, with 8 bases between. CDR3 nucleotide sequence: TGTGCCAGCAGTGAGGCTATCCAAGAGACCCAGTACTTC. This translates into CASSEAIQETQYF.

The chain employs TRBV10-1 and TRBJ2-2; D is possibly TRBD1 (5 bases). The V end lost 8 bases, the J end lost 2 bases, and 15 bases lay between the germline ends. This CDR3 is 15 amino acids long. The germline V gene encodes CDR1 WNHNN and CDR2 SYGVQD (reference sequence). The CDR3 bases are TGCGCCAGCCTGCAACAGGAGACAAACACCGGGGAGCTGTTTTTT. This codes for CASLQQETNTGELFF.

The V call is TRBV5-1, the J call TRBJ1-1; possibly TRBD1 for D (5 bases). CDR1 and CDR2 (germline): SGHRS, YFSETQ. V lost 3 bases and J 1 base, leaving 10 bases between the germline ends. The CDR3 has 14 residues. The DNA for the CDR3 is TGCGCCAGCAGCTATGACAGCGCGAACACTGAAGCTTTCTTT. Its translation: CASSYDSANTEAFF.

This chain links TRBV2 with TRBJ2-1; D possibly corresponds to TRBD2 (5 bases). This CDR3 is built from 15 residues. V shed 10 bases and J shed 4 bases, with 20 bases lying between them. CDR1 and CDR2 from the germline V gene are SNHLY and FYNNEI. In DNA form, the CDR3 reads TGTGCCACGTCTACGGGATCGCTGCAATACAATGAGCAGTTCTTC. Amino acids: CATSTGSLQYNEQFF.

The chain uses TRBV18 and TRBJ2-4, with D perhaps matching TRBD1 (6 bases). CDR3 length equals 16 residues. From germline, CDR1 is KGHSH and CDR2 LQKENI. Trimming pared 6 bases from V and 1 base from J, leaving 16 bases between. Here the CDR3 DNA reads TGTGCCAGCTCGCCAAGGGGGAATCTCGCCAAAAACATTCAGTACTTC. Protein: CASSPRGNLAKNIQYF. Full variable domain (outside the CDR3, taken from reference TRBV18 and TRBJ2-4): NAGVMQNPRHLVRRRGQEARLRCSPMKGHSHVYWYRQLPEEGLKFMVYLQKENIIDESGMPKERFSAEFPKEGPSILRIQQVVRGDSAAYFCASSPRGNLAKNIQYFGAGTRLSVL.

The rearrangement links TRBV12-3 or TRBV12-4 to TRBJ2-7; D gene ambiguous. Trimming cost V 7 bases and J 3 bases, with 13 bases left between them. CDR3 length equals 13 residues. CDR3 nucleotides: TGTGCCAGCACCATCCATGCAGGCTACGAGCAGTACTTC. As protein: CASTIHAGYEQYF.

J is TRBJ2-3 and V is TRBV6-4; tentatively, D is TRBD2 (5 bases). Germline V lookup: CDR1 MRHNA, CDR2 SNTAGT. This CDR3 region has 15 residues. The V gene lost 4 bases and the J gene lost 3 bases, with 14 bases spanning the gap. CDR3 in amino acids: CASSASGADTDTQYF. In DNA form, the CDR3 reads TGTGCCAGCAGTGCCTCCGGAGCGGATACAGATACGCAGTATTTT.

The chain joins TRBV7-2 to TRBJ2-3; 9 nucleotides line up with TRBD2. After removal of 0 bases from V and 4 bases from J, the junction contained 5 bases not matched to a gene. Germline V gene data show CDR1 as SGHTA and CDR2 as FQGNSA. The CDR3 spans 16 residues. The CDR3 DNA follows: TGTGCCAGCAGCTTAGCGGGCGGGGGGGACTCAGATACGCAGTATTTT. This translates into CASSLAGGGDSDTQYF.

The CDR3 here is CASTPGGASTDTQYF. The CDR3 nucleotides are TGTGCCAGTACCCCGGGGGGGGCTAGCACAGATACGCAGTATTTT. The V and J genes are TRBV19 and TRBJ2-3; the match to TRBD2 covers 8 bases. Germline CDR1 and CDR2: LNHDA and SQIVND (reference sequence). This CDR3 spans 15 amino acids. V shed 7 bases and J 0 bases; nucleotides not matched to a gene: 6.

This sequence joins TRBV29-1 and TRBJ2-5; the D gene is possibly TRBD1 (5 bases). Trimming removed 8 bases from V and 5 bases from J, with 18 bases in between. CDR1 and CDR2 (germline): SQVTM, ANQGSEA. The CDR3 totals 13 residues. The CDR3 DNA is TGCAGCTCCCGAAGTGGGGCAGGGGAGACCCAGTACTTC. This sequence encodes CSSRSGAGETQYF. The variable domain in full, completed from reference TRBV29-1 and TRBJ2-5, reads SAVISQKPSRDICQRGTSLTIQCQVDSQVTMMFWYRQQPGQSLTLIATANQGSEATYESGFVIDKFPISRPNLTFSTLTVSNMSPEDSSIYLCSSRSGAGETQYFGPGTRLLVL.

The CDR3 DNA sequence: TGTGCCAGCAGTCCCACCCCCTTCGGGACACCTAATCAGCCCCAGCATTTT. This codes for CASSPTPFGTPNQPQHF. The rearrangement uses TRBV28 and TRBJ1-5, with a weak D call TRBD1 (6 bases). This CDR3 has 17 amino acids. CDR1 is MDHEN, CDR2 SYDVKM, per germline. V was pared by 5 bases and J by 4 bases, with 21 bases between.

J is TRBJ2-3 and V is TRBV5-4; D is uncertain. The germline V gene encodes CDR1 SGHNT and CDR2 YYREEE (reference sequence). The CDR3 is made up of 14 amino acids. The V end was cut by 5 bases, the J end by 1 base, with 11 bases between. The CDR3 is CASSSPTGTDTQYF. DNA for the CDR3: TGTGCCAGCAGTTCACCGACTGGCACAGATACGCAGTATTTT.

V usage is TRBV6-5 and J usage is TRBJ1-5; D is unresolved. Germline V gene sequence: CDR1 MNHEY, CDR2 SVGAGI. V shed 2 bases and J shed 2 bases, with 13 bases lying between them. The CDR3 runs 16 residues. The CDR3 sequence: CASSYATPRGNQPQHF. CDR3 sequence (DNA): TGTGCCAGCAGTTACGCTACGCCACGGGGCAATCAGCCCCAGCATTTT.